These 4 T cell receptor beta chains came from one sample sequenced in a study of PD-1 blockade in mismatch repair-deficient tumors. Sequencing used immunoSEQ multiplex PCR; TCRdb keeps in-frame clones, though not all of them. The sample consists of tens of thousands of clones, roughly three quarters of them appearing once. Sequenced material: peripheral blood, taken 4 weeks after starting pembrolizumab. These receptors all stem from an adult with mismatch repair-deficient cancer.

This clone occurred a few times. V usage is TRBV5-1 and J usage is TRBJ2-3, with D tentatively TRBD2 (5 bases). Germline loops: CDR1 SGHRS, CDR2 YFSETQ. V lost 1 base and J lost 4, with 10 bases in between. CDR3 length equals 14 residues. DNA of the CDR3: TGCGCCAGCAGCTTGCGAGGGAGCGCAGATACGCAGTATTTT. It is translated as CASSLRGSADTQYF.

V gene TRBV5-6 combines with J gene TRBJ2-5; D remains unclear. The V end lost 1 base, the J end lost 1 base, and 8 bases lay between the germline ends. In germline, CDR1 is SGHDT, CDR2 YYEEEE. CDR3 size: 14 residues. The CDR3 DNA is TGTGCCAGCAGCTTGATGCGGTCCCAAGAGACCCAGTACTTC. Translated: CASSLMRSQETQYF.

V and J are TRBV4-1 and TRBJ2-7; D may be TRBD2 (6 bases). V was pared by 4 bases and J by 1 base, with 14 bases between. Germline V gives CDR1 MGHRA, CDR2 YSYEKL. The CDR3 loop spans 15 amino acids. Here the CDR3 reads CASSRNSGTSYEQYF. DNA for the CDR3: TGCGCCAGCAGCCGAAATAGCGGAACATCCTACGAGCAGTACTTC.

This clone appeared a few times. The CDR3 sequence: CASSLDGTGPHEQYF. CDR3 coding DNA: TGTGCCAGCAGCTTAGATGGGACAGGGCCACACGAGCAGTACTTC. The chain employs TRBV7-6 and TRBJ2-7; 9 bases align to TRBD1. This CDR3 is built from 15 residues. CDR1 SGHVS and CDR2 FNYEAQ come from the germline V gene. V trimming: 1 base; J trimming: 5 bases; junction bases outside the gene matches: 6. Complete variable domain (other parts from reference TRBV7-6 and TRBJ2-7): GAGVSQSPRYKVTKRGQDVALRCDPISGHVSLYWYRQALGQGPEFLTYFNYEAQQDKSGLPNDRFSAERPEGSISTLTIQRTEQRDSAMYRCASSLDGTGPHEQYFGPGTRLTVT.